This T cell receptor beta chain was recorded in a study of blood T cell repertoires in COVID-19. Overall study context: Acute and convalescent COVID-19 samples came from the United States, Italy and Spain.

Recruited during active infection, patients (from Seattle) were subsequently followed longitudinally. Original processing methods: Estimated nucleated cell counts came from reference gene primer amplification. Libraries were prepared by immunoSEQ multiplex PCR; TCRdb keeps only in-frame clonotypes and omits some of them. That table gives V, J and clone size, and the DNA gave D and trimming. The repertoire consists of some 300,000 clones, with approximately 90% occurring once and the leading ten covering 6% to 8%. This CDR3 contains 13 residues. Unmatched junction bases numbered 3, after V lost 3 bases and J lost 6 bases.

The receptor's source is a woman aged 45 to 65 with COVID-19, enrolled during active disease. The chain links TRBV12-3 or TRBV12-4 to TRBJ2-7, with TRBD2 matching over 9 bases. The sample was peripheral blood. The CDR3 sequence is CASSFSGRLEQYF. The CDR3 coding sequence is TGTGCCAGCAGTTTCAGCGGGAGGCTCGAGCAGTACTTC.